This entry lists 5 T cell receptor beta chains sequenced from one sample in a study of T cell repertoires and HLA-DP antigens. Repertoires were generated with immunoSEQ multiplex PCR, while TCRdb's copy carries only in-frame clones and drops some. The data contain around 70,000 clones, over 75% of them singletons. For these TCRs, the target antigens are not known. Source material: CD4+ T cells from PBMCs. Receptors were obtained from a man aged 55 to 70 in good health and CMV-seronegative.

This sequence joins TRBV5-6 and TRBJ2-3; the D gene is possibly TRBD2 (5 bases). The CDR3 runs 16 residues. Trimming took off 4 bases at V and 1 base at J, with 16 bases between the two ends. The V gene's germline CDR1 is SGHDT and CDR2 YYEEEE. CDR3 amino acids: CASSSLTRGGTDTQYF. The CDR3 coding sequence is TGTGCCAGCAGCAGTTTAACCCGGGGTGGCACAGATACGCAGTATTTT. Based on the CDR3 plus reference TRBV5-6 and TRBJ2-3, the full variable domain is DAGVTQSPTHLIKTRGQQVTLRCSPKSGHDTVSWYQQALGQGPQFIFQYYEEEERQRGNFPDRFSGHQFPNYSSELNVNALLLGDSALYLCASSSLTRGGTDTQYFGPGTRLTVL.

The rearrangement links TRBV9 to TRBJ2-3; 10 bases fit TRBD2. The junction had 6 bases not matched to a gene; V was cut back by 4 bases and J by 4 bases. Germline V gives CDR1 SGDLS, CDR2 YYNGEE. This CDR3 region has 15 residues. CDR3 sequence (DNA): TGTGCCAGCAGCAACGGACTAGCGGAGCCAGATACGCAGTATTTT. Translating it yields CASSNGLAEPDTQYF.

This chain connects TRBV5-6 to TRBJ2-1, with TRBD2 matching 9 bases. The V gene end was trimmed by 5 bases and the J gene end by 7 bases; junction bases not matched to a gene: 10. The length of the CDR3 is 15 residues. Germline CDR1 and CDR2: SGHDT and YYEEEE. In DNA form, the CDR3 reads TGTGCCAGCAGTACGCTCGCGGGAGGGCGGAATGAGCAGTTCTTC. It translates to CASSTLAGGRNEQFF.

CDR3 sequence (DNA): TGTGCCAGTAGTATAGCTTTTGAGTCGGGGGCCAACGTCCTGACTTTC. Protein: CASSIAFESGANVLTF. The gene calls are TRBV19 and TRBJ2-6; D remains ambiguous. Between the trimmed V and J ends, which lost 1 base and 4 bases, there was a span of 11 bases. This CDR3 has 16 residues. Germline V lookup: CDR1 LNHDA, CDR2 SQIVND (reference sequence).

CDR3 coding DNA: TGTGCCAGCAGCTTGGCGGGCGACATAGGGAACACTGAAGCTTTCTTT. Amino acid sequence: CASSLAGDIGNTEAFF. The J gene is TRBJ1-1, the V gene TRBV5-6; no clear D. Trimming shortened V by 0 bases and J by 1 base, and 13 bases separated the two germline ends. Germline CDR1 SGHDT, CDR2 YYEEEE. The CDR3 totals 16 residues. Combining the CDR3 with reference TRBV5-6 and TRBJ1-1 gives the whole variable domain DAGVTQSPTHLIKTRGQQVTLRCSPKSGHDTVSWYQQALGQGPQFIFQYYEEEERQRGNFPDRFSGHQFPNYSSELNVNALLLGDSALYLCASSLAGDIGNTEAFFGQGTRLTVV.